This T cell receptor (beta chain) was sequenced in a study of T cells in Graves' hyperthyroidism and ophthalmopathy. TCR beta CDR3 regions were amplified from RNA transcripts. A set of HTBI primers served as the primers for a first-round RT-PCR of the TCR CDR3. One entry per CDR3 protein results from TCRdb running MiXCR on the multiplex PCR reads. Of roughly 250,000 distinct CDR3 sequences in the sample, 16% were seen once. Trimming stripped 7 bases from V and 7 bases from J, with 17 bases between. The CDR3 totals 13 residues. Germline V CDR1 and CDR2: MNHNS, SASEGT. This clonotype was counted at least ten times. The target antigen is unknown. Exclusion followed for patients with uncontrolled infection, other autoimmune disease, pregnancy or lactation. It was 8 to 10 ml of fresh peripheral blood that supplied the PBMCs. Study-level results: Most clonotypes expanded in the thyroid (above 0.001) were also present in blood.

The specimen sequenced was blood. The sequence came from a woman between 18 and 30 years old with Graves' ophthalmopathy. The chain has TRBV6-1 and TRBJ2-7; D possibly corresponds to TRBD1 (5 bases). CDR3 region: CASTPTGAREQYF. The CDR3 coding sequence is TGTGCCAGCACCCCAACTGGGGCTCGGGAGCAGTACTTC.